The sample holds one count of the clone carrying this T cell receptor (beta chain). Its specificity is unknown. TCRdb's table, derived via immunoSEQ multiplex PCR, lists solely in-frame clones and lacks some. Here the sample spans about 2,500,000 clones, more than 80% being singletons. The data are from a study of shared clonotypes between healthy human individuals. Trimming removed 8 bases at V and 4 bases at J, with 11 bases between. The CDR3 length is 12 residues. The V gene's germline CDR1 is GTSNPN and CDR2 SVGIG (reference sequence). Nashville, Tennessee was home to all donors, who were Caucasian adults. Study-level points and caveats: About 5.2% was the fraction of naive CD4 clonotypes found shared across four donors.

The sequence derives from a man aged 18-30 years in good health. V is TRBV30 and J is TRBJ1-4; D not certain. Sequencing was done on a sample of naive CD4+ T cells sorted from blood. As to subset: CD45RA+ positively selected. The CDR3 DNA follows: TGTGCCGGCCGGGAAGTTAATGAAAAACTGTTTTTT. It translates to CAGREVNEKLFF.